This is a list of T cell receptor beta chains from one sample in a study of T cell responses to AZD1222 COVID-19 vaccine. Profiling relied on immunoSEQ multiplex PCR, and the TCRdb table lists in-frame clones only, not all of them. The sample consists of around 35,000 clones, 86% of them appearing once. This specimen was peripheral blood, taken 28 days after the second AZD1222 dose. These receptors all stem from an adult who received the AZD1222 COVID-19 vaccine. Both conserved end residues are part of each CDR3. The order of the fields is J gene, clone size, D gene, V gene, CDR3 protein, CDR3 DNA. A D gene is named only where the DNA matches it firmly. Size is omitted from some rows. Given values are once, few, many or a class for expanded clones.

>TRBJ2-1|.|.|TRBV2
CASSDPRRGTYNEQFF
TGTGCCAGCAGTGACCCGAGAAGGGGGACCTACAATGAGCAGTTCTTC
>TRBJ1-2|.|.|TRBV5-5
CASSLNYGYTF
TGTGCCAGCAGCCTAAACTATGGCTACACCTTC
>TRBJ1-5|.|TRBD1|TRBV19
CASSKKQGPQPQHF
TGTGCCAGTAGTAAAAAACAGGGGCCTCAGCCCCAGCATTTT
>TRBJ1-5|.|TRBD1|TRBV28
CASSPLGQPGNQPQHF
TGTGCCAGCAGCCCGTTGGGACAGCCGGGAAATCAGCCCCAGCATTTT
>TRBJ2-4|.|TRBD1|TRBV10-1
CASPTGLNIQYF
TGCGCCAGCCCGACAGGGTTAAACATTCAGTACTTC
>TRBJ1-2|.|TRBD1|TRBV5-1
CASSAGTGVYGYTF
TGCGCCAGCAGCGCCGGGACAGGGGTATATGGCTACACCTTC
>TRBJ1-2|.|TRBD1|TRBV28
CASSSGQANYGYTF
TGTGCCAGCAGTTCAGGACAGGCTAACTATGGCTACACCTTC
>TRBJ2-3|.|.|TRBV6-4
CASSVMGGVGTDTQYF
TGTGCCAGCAGTGTAATGGGCGGGGTAGGCACAGATACGCAGTATTTT
>TRBJ1-2|.|.|TRBV30
CAWAHFLNYGYTF
TGTGCCTGGGCCCACTTCCTTAACTATGGCTACACCTTC
>TRBJ2-1|.|.|TRBV28
CASSFTGSSYNEQFF
TGTGCCAGCAGTTTCACGGGGAGCTCCTACAATGAGCAGTTCTTC
>TRBJ2-7|once|TRBD2|TRBV6-5
CASSTLASGEYEQYF
TGTGCCAGCAGTACCCTGGCTAGCGGGGAATACGAGCAGTACTTC
>TRBJ2-7|.|.|TRBV2
CACMWTPDPYEQYF
TGTGCCTGTATGTGGACGCCTGATCCCTACGAGCAGTACTTC
>TRBJ2-1|.|TRBD2|TRBV18
CASSPSGTSQDEQFF
TGTGCCAGCTCACCATCCGGGACTAGCCAGGATGAGCAGTTCTTC
>TRBJ1-1|.|TRBD1|TRBV2
CASALTGRVTEAFF
TGTGCCAGCGCCCTGACAGGGAGGGTCACTGAAGCTTTCTTT
>TRBJ1-1|.|.|TRBV6-5
CASSRGPGTEAFF
TGTGCCAGCAGTCGGGGGCCGGGCACTGAAGCTTTCTTT
>TRBJ2-5|.|TRBD2|TRBV7-2
CASSWRGGAQETQYF
TGTGCCAGCAGCTGGCGCGGGGGGGCTCAAGAGACCCAGTACTTC
>TRBJ1-4|.|.|TRBV5-4
CASSLDGGRDEKLFF
TGTGCCAGCAGCTTGGACGGGGGGAGGGACGAAAAACTGTTTTTT
>TRBJ2-3|.|.|TRBV28
CASSLGHLADTQYF
TGTGCCAGCAGTTTGGGACATCTAGCAGATACGCAGTATTTT
>TRBJ1-4|.|.|TRBV5-6
CASSLSRDKGEKLFF
TGTGCCAGCAGCTTGTCCAGGGATAAGGGTGAAAAACTGTTTTTT
>TRBJ1-1|few|.|TRBV7-2
CASSLTEPEAFF
TGTGCCAGCAGCTTGACAGAGCCTGAAGCTTTCTTT
>TRBJ1-6|.|.|TRBV7-2
CASSYAYNSPLHF
TGTGCCAGCAGCTACGCATATAATTCACCCCTCCACTTT
>TRBJ2-3|.|.|TRBV29-1
CSGSLPGADTQYF
TGCAGCGGGTCCCTCCCTGGGGCAGATACGCAGTATTTT
>TRBJ1-2|.|.|TRBV25-1
CASSERSSFYGYTF
TGTGCCAGCAGTGAAAGAAGCTCTTTCTATGGCTACACCTTC
>TRBJ2-3|once|.|TRBV28
CASMGPQATDTQYF
TGTGCCAGCATGGGACCCCAGGCCACAGATACGCAGTATTTT
>TRBJ2-1|.|.|TRBV21-1
CASSKGLGGGSYNEQFF
TGTGCCAGCAGCAAAGGTCTGGGGGGTGGCTCCTACAATGAGCAGTTCTTC
>TRBJ2-7|.|TRBD1|TRBV7-9
CASSNRTGYSYEQYF
TGTGCCAGCAGCAACCGGACAGGCTACTCCTACGAGCAGTACTTC
>TRBJ2-1|.|.|TRBV10-1
CASSEVSYKQFF
TGCGCCAGCAGTGAAGTCTCCTACAAGCAGTTCTTC
>TRBJ2-7|few|.|TRBV15
CATSREGGGRSYEQYF
TGTGCCACCAGCAGAGAGGGTGGGGGGCGCTCCTACGAGCAGTACTTC
>TRBJ2-3|.|.|TRBV21-1
CASSNTTGATDTQYF
TGTGCCAGCAGCAATACGACAGGGGCCACAGATACGCAGTATTTT
>TRBJ1-5|.|.|TRBV10-3
CAIATGDSNQPQHF
TGTGCCATCGCTACGGGGGATAGCAATCAGCCCCAGCATTTT
>TRBJ2-3|.|.|TRBV4-1
CASSQGISTDTQYF
TGCGCCAGCAGCCAGGGAATTAGCACAGATACGCAGTATTTT
>TRBJ1-4|.|.|TRBV3-1/TRBV3-2
CASSQSYGRGRAATNEKLFF
TGTGCCAGCAGCCAATCCTATGGGAGGGGGAGGGCTGCAACTAATGAAAAACTGTTTTTT
>TRBJ1-1|medium-sized|.|TRBV5-1
CASSFKAATAVNTEAFF
TGCGCCAGCAGCTTTAAGGCAGCCACGGCGGTGAACACTGAAGCTTTCTTT
>TRBJ1-5|few|TRBD1|TRBV5-1
CASSLGQGTQPQHF
TGCGCCAGCAGCTTAGGACAGGGAACGCAGCCCCAGCATTTT
>TRBJ2-2|.|TRBD2|TRBV5-1
CASMGLAIAGELFF
TGCGCCAGCATGGGACTAGCGATCGCCGGGGAGCTGTTTTTT
>TRBJ2-7|.|.|TRBV4-2
CASSQEEGESYEQYF
TGTGCCAGCAGCCAAGAGGAGGGGGAGTCGTACGAGCAGTACTTC
>TRBJ2-2|once|TRBD2|TRBV2
CASSVLAGASGELFF
TGTGCCAGCAGTGTGCTAGCGGGGGCGTCCGGGGAGCTGTTTTTT
>TRBJ1-2|.|.|TRBV19
CASSPGALFGGHYGYTF
TGTGCCAGTAGTCCTGGGGCCCTTTTTGGGGGCCACTATGGCTACACCTTC
>TRBJ1-4|.|.|TRBV7-8
CASSSGPNEKLFF
TGTGCCAGCAGCTCCGGTCCGAATGAAAAACTGTTTTTT
>TRBJ2-2|.|.|TRBV5-4
CASSLEGIGELFF
TGTGCCAGCAGCTTGGAAGGAATCGGGGAGCTGTTTTTT
>TRBJ1-2|.|.|TRBV4-1
CASSQDIRTVLNYGYTF
TGCGCCAGCAGCCAAGATATACGGACAGTCTTAAACTATGGCTACACCTTC
>TRBJ2-7|.|.|TRBV6-5
CASSKPNYEQYF
TGTGCCAGCAGTAAACCCAACTACGAGCAGTACTTC
>TRBJ2-2|.|TRBD2|TRBV6-2/TRBV6-3
CASSYVSGTSGGTGELFF
TGTGCCAGCAGTTACGTCTCGGGGACTAGCGGGGGTACCGGGGAGCTGTTTTTT
>TRBJ1-5|.|.|TRBV10-3
CAISESQNQPQHF
TGTGCCATCAGTGAGTCGCAGAATCAGCCCCAGCATTTT
>TRBJ1-6|.|.|TRBV6-1
CASTKARTDYNSPLHF
TGTGCCAGCACTAAAGCCAGGACGGATTATAATTCACCCCTCCACTTT
>TRBJ1-5|.|TRBD1|TRBV19
CASSSGGSGNQPQHF
TGTGCCAGTAGTTCAGGGGGCAGCGGCAATCAGCCCCAGCATTTT